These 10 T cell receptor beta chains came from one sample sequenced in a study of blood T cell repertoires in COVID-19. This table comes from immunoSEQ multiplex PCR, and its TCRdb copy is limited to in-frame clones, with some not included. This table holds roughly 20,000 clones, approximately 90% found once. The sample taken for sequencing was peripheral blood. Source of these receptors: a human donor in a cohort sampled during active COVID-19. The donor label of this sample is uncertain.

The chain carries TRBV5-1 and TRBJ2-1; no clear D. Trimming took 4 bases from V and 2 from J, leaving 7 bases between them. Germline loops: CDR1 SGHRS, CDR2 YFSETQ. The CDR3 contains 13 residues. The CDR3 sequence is CASSELAYNEQFF. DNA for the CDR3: TGCGCCAGCAGCGAACTCGCCTACAATGAGCAGTTCTTC.

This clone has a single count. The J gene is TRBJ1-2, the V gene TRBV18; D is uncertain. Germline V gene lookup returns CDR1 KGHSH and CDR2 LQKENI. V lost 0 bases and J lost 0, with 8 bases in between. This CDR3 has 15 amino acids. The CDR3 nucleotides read TGTGCCAGCTCACCACCGGGCAGGTCTAACTATGGCTACACCTTC. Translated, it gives CASSPPGRSNYGYTF.

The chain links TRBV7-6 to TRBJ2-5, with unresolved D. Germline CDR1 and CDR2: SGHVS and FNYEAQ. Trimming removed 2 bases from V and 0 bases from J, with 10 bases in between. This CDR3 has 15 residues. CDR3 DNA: TGTGCCAGCAGCTTATTCTCCTCGTACCAAGAGACCCAGTACTTC. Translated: CASSLFSSYQETQYF. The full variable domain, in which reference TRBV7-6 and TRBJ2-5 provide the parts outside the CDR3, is GAGVSQSPRYKVTKRGQDVALRCDPISGHVSLYWYRQALGQGPEFLTYFNYEAQQDKSGLPNDRFSAERPEGSISTLTIQRTEQRDSAMYRCASSLFSSYQETQYFGPGTRLLVL.

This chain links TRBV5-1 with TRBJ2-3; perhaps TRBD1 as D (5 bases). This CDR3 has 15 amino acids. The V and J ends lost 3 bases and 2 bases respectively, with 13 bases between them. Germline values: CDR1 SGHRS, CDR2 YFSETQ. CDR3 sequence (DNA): TGCGCCAGCAGCTCGCAGGGTTTTTCCACAGATACGCAGTATTTT. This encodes CASSSQGFSTDTQYF. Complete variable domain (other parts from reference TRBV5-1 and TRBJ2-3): KAGVTQTPRYLIKTRGQQVTLSCSPISGHRSVSWYQQTPGQGLQFLFEYFSETQRNKGNFPGRFSGRQFSNSRSEMNVSTLELGDSALYLCASSSQGFSTDTQYFGPGTRLTVL.

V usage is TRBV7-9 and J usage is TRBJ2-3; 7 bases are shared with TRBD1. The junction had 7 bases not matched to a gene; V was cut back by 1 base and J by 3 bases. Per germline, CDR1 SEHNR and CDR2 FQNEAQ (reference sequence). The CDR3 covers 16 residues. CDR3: CASSLEQGWRTDTQYF. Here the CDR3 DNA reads TGTGCCAGCAGCTTAGAACAGGGGTGGAGGACAGATACGCAGTATTTT.

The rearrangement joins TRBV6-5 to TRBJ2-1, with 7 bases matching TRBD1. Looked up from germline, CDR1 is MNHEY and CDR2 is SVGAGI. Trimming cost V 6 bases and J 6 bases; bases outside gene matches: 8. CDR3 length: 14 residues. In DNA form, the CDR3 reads TGTGCCAGCAGCACACAGGGACAGAGCAATGAGCAGTTCTTC. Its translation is CASSTQGQSNEQFF.

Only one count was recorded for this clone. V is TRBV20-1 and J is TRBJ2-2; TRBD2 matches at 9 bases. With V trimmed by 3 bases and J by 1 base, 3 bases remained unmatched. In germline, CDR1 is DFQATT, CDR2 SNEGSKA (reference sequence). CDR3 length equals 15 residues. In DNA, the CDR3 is TGCAGTGCTAGTAGACTAGCGGAGAACACCGGGGAGCTGTTTTTT. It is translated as CSASRLAENTGELFF.

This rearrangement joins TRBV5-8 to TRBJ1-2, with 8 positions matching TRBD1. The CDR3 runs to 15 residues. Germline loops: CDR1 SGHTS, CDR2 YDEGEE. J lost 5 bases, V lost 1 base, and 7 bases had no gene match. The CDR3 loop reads CASSLFTGQAYGYTF. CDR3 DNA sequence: TGTGCCAGCAGCTTGTTTACGGGACAGGCTTATGGCTACACCTTC.

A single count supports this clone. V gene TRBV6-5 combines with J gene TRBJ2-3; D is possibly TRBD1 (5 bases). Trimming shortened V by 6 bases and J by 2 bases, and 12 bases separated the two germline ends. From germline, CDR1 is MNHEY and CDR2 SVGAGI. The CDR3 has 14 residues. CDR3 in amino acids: CASSRRAHTDTQYF. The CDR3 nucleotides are TGTGCCAGCAGCCGCAGGGCCCACACAGATACGCAGTATTTT.

CDR3 region: CASSSRDRGRETQYF. DNA of the CDR3: TGCGCCAGCAGCTCCCGGGACAGGGGGAGAGAGACCCAGTACTTC. The chain joins TRBV5-1 to TRBJ2-5; 11 bases agree with TRBD1. V shed 3 bases, J shed 4 bases, and the junction held 5 bases outside the gene matches. Germline values: CDR1 SGHRS, CDR2 YFSETQ. The CDR3 length is 15 residues.